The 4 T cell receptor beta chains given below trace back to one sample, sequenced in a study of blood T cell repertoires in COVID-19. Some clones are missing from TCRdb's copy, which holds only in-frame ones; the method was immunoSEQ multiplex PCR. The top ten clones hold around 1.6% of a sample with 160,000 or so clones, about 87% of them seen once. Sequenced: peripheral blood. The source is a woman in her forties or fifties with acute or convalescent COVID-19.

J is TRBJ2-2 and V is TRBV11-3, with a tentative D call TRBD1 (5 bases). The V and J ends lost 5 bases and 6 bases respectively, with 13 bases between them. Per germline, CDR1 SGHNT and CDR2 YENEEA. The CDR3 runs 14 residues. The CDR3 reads CASSRFEGAGELFF. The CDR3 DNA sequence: TGTGCCAGCAGCCGTTTCGAAGGGGCCGGGGAGCTGTTTTTT.

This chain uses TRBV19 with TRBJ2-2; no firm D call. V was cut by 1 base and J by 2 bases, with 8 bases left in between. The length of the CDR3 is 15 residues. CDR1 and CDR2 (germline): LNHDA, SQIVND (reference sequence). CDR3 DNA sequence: TGTGCCAGTAGTATAGTCCCCTTAAACACCGGGGAGCTGTTTTTT. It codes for CASSIVPLNTGELFF.

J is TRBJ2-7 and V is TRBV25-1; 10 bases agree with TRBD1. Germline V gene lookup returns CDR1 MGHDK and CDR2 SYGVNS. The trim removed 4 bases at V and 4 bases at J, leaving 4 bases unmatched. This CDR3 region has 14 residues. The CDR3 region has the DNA TGTGCCAGCAGTGGTCGACAGGGGGCGTACGAGCAGTACTTC. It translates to CASSGRQGAYEQYF.

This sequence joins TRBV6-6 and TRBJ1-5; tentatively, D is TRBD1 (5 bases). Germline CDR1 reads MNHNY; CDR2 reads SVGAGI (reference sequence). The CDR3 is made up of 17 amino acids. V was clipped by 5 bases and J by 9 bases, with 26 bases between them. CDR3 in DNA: TGTGCCAGCAGTCGTTCGGCCGTGGACACCCCTAATTCGCCCCAGCATTTT. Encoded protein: CASSRSAVDTPNSPQHF.